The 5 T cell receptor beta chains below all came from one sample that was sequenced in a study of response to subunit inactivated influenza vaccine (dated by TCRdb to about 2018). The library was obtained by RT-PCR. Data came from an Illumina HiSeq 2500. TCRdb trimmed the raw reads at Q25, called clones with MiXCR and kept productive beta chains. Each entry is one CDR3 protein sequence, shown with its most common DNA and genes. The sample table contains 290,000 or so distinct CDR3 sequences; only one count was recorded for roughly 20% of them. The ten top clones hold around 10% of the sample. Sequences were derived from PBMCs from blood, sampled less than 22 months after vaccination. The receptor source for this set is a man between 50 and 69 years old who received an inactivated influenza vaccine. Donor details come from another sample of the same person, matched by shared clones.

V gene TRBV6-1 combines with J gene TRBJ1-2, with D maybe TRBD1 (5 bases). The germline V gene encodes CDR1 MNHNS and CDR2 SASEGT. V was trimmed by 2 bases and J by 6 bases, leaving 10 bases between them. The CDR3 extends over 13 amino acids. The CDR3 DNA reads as TGTGCCAGCAGTGAACAGGGCGGCGATGGCTACACCTTC. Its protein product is CASSEQGGDGYTF.

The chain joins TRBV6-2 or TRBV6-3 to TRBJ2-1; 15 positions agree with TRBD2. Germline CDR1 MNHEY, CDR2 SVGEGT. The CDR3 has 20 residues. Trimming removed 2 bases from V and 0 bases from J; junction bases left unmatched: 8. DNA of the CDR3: TGTGCCAGCAGTTACCGGGGACTAGCGGGGGGCAGGAGCTCCTACAATGAGCAGTTCTTC. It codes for CASSYRGLAGGRSSYNEQFF.

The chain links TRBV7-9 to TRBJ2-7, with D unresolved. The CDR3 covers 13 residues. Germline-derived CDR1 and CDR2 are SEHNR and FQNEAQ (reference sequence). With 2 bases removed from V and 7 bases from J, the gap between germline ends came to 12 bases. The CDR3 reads CASSLKPGGEQYF. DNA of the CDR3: TGTGCCAGCAGCTTAAAACCGGGTGGAGAGCAGTACTTC.

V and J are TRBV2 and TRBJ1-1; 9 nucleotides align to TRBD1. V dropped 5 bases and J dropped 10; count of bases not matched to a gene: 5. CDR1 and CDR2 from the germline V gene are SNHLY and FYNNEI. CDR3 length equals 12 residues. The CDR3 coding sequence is TGTGCCAGCAGTTTTATGACAGGGGGAGCTTTCTTT. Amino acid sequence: CASSFMTGGAFF.

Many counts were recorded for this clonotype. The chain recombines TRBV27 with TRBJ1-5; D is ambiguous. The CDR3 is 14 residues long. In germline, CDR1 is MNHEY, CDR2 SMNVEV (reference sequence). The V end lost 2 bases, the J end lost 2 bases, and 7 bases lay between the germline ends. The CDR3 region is CASSLIGGNQPQHF. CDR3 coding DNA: TGTGCCAGCAGTTTAATAGGTGGCAATCAGCCCCAGCATTTT.